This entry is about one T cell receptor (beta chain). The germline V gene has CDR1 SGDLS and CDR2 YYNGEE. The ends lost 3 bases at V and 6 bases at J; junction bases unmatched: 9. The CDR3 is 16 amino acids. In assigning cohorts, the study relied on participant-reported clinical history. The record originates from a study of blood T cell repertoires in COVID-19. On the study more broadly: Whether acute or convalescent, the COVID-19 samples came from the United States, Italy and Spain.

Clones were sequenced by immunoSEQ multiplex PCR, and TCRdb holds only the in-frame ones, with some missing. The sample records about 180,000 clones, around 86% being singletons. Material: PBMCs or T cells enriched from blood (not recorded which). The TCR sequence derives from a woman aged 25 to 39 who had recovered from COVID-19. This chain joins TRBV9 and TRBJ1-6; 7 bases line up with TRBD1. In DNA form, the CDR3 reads TGTGCCAGCAGCGCATACAGGGGTGGTAGTAATTCACCCCTCCACTTT. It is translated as CASSAYRGGSNSPLHF.